The 18 T cell receptor beta chains listed next were all sequenced from one sample in a study of cytomegalovirus exposure and HLA in healthy donors. Both 60 Vbeta primers and 13 Jbeta primers went into the PCR. Data came from immunoSEQ multiplex PCR; TCRdb stores just in-frame clones and leaves some out. Counted here are 73,000 or so clones, 81% occurring once; the ten biggest clones make up 6.5%. Material for sequencing was PBMCs. The receptors come from a human donor in good health.

The chain's CDR3 is CASSGTADTEAFF. For the CDR3, the DNA is TGTGCCAGCAGTGGGACAGCGGACACTGAAGCTTTCTTT. The chain employs TRBV6-1 and TRBJ1-1; TRBD1 is a possible D gene (6 bases). The germline CDR1 and CDR2 sequences are MNHNS and SASEGT. The V end was cut by 4 bases, the J end by 3 bases, with 9 bases between. The CDR3 runs to 13 residues.

The rearrangement links TRBV19 to TRBJ2-3; a possible D gene is TRBD1 (6 bases). V lost 2 bases to trimming and J lost 1 base, with 10 bases between them. Germline CDR1 LNHDA, CDR2 SQIVND (reference sequence). The CDR3 extends over 15 amino acids. CDR3 DNA: TGTGCCAGTAGTATATCAGGGGTAGGCACAGATACGCAGTATTTT. Translating it yields CASSISGVGTDTQYF. The full variable domain, in which reference TRBV19 and TRBJ2-3 provide the parts outside the CDR3, is DGGITQSPKYLFRKEGQNVTLSCEQNLNHDAMYWYRQDPGQGLRLIYYSQIVNDFQKGDIAEGYSVSREKKESFPLTVTSAQKNPTAFYLCASSISGVGTDTQYFGPGTRLTVL.

The chain links TRBV5-1 to TRBJ2-5, with 9 bases aligning to TRBD2. The CDR3 consists of 14 residues. The germline V gene has CDR1 SGHRS and CDR2 YFSETQ. Unmatched junction bases numbered 3, after V lost 4 bases and J lost 2 bases. CDR3 sequence (DNA): TGCGCCAGCAGCACCGGACTAGCGCAAGAGACCCAGTACTTC. It is translated as CASSTGLAQETQYF.

This clone appeared a single time. The chain recombines TRBV20-1 with TRBJ1-1; D is unresolved. The CDR3 runs to 11 residues. V lost 3 bases and J 6 bases, leaving 8 bases between the germline ends. Germline CDR1 is DFQATT and CDR2 is SNEGSKA (reference sequence). CDR3 DNA sequence: TGCAGTGCTAGTTCCCGGGCTGAAGCTTTCTTT. Translated: CSASSRAEAFF.

The rearrangement joins TRBV30 to TRBJ2-5; D possibly corresponds to TRBD2 (7 bases). In germline, CDR1 is GTSNPN, CDR2 SVGIG (reference sequence). The CDR3 runs to 15 residues. V shed 0 bases and J shed 1 base, with 12 bases lying between them. The CDR3 protein is CAWSVLGGLQETQYF. The CDR3 coding sequence is TGTGCCTGGAGTGTACTCGGGGGGCTCCAAGAGACCCAGTACTTC.

The rearrangement uses TRBV11-1 and TRBJ1-4, with D tentatively TRBD1 (6 bases). The CDR3 has 16 residues. V lost 5 bases and J lost 1, with 14 bases in between. From germline, CDR1 is SGHAT and CDR2 FQDESV (reference sequence). This chain's CDR3 is CASSVDSSGTNEKLFF. The CDR3 DNA sequence: TGTGCCAGCAGCGTGGACAGTTCCGGAACTAATGAAAAACTGTTTTTT.

J is TRBJ2-2 and V is TRBV5-4, with 8 bases fitting TRBD1. CDR1 is SGHNT and CDR2 is YYREEE in the germline V gene (reference sequence). The CDR3 is 15 residues long. The trim removed 4 bases at V and 0 bases at J, leaving 2 bases unmatched. The CDR3 sequence: CASSADRANTGELFF. The CDR3 nucleotides are TGTGCCAGCAGCGCGGACAGGGCGAACACCGGGGAGCTGTTTTTT. The whole variable domain, filled in from reference TRBV5-4 and TRBJ2-2, reads ETGVTQSPTHLIKTRGQQVTLRCSSQSGHNTVSWYQQALGQGPQFIFQYYREEENGRGNFPPRFSGLQFPNYSSELNVNALELDDSALYLCASSADRANTGELFFGEGSRLTVL.

The chain is built from TRBV5-1 and TRBJ2-2, with 8 nucleotides matching TRBD2. The CDR3 sequence is 16 residues long. Germline V gene sequence: CDR1 SGHRS, CDR2 YFSETQ. V shed 6 bases, J shed 3 bases, and the junction held 10 bases outside the gene matches. The chain's CDR3 is CASIPGGGRYTGELFF. CDR3 nucleotide sequence: TGCGCCAGCATCCCCGGCGGGGGGCGGTACACCGGGGAGCTGTTTTTT.

V is TRBV7-2 and J is TRBJ1-6, with a possible D match to TRBD1 (5 bases). Germline V gene lookup returns CDR1 SGHTA and CDR2 FQGNSA. The V and J ends lost 7 bases and 7 bases respectively, with 23 bases between them. This CDR3 is built from 17 residues. DNA of the CDR3: TGTGCCAGCAAAAGCCGAGACAGAACTATTTCGAATTCACCCCTCCACTTT. Encoded protein: CASKSRDRTISNSPLHF.

This rearrangement joins TRBV7-3 to TRBJ2-2; TRBD1 aligns across 7 bases. Germline V gene sequence: CDR1 SGHTA, CDR2 FQGTGA. With V trimmed by 5 bases and J by 6 bases, 3 bases remained unmatched. The CDR3 is made up of 13 amino acids. The CDR3 coding sequence is TGTGCCAGCAGCCCGCAGGGGGCCGGGGAGCTGTTTTTT. It yields the protein CASSPQGAGELFF.

The rearrangement links TRBV28 to TRBJ2-5, with no clear D. The J call may not be correct, given that the DNA end is closer to TRBJ2-7. Germline V gene data show CDR1 as MDHEN and CDR2 as SYDVKM. This CDR3 has 14 amino acids. The CDR3 loop is CASTPQSGGSEQYF. DNA of the CDR3: TGTGCCAGCACCCCCCAGAGTGGTGGAAGCGAGCAGTACTTC.

This rearrangement joins TRBV19 to TRBJ2-1; 16 nucleotides match TRBD2. This CDR3 contains 17 residues. Trimming at V came to 4 bases and at J to 2 bases, leaving 2 bases not matched to a gene. Per the germline V gene, CDR1 is LNHDA and CDR2 is SQIVND (reference sequence). For the CDR3, the DNA is TGTGCCAGTAGTAAGGGGACTAGCGGGGGGGCCTACAATGAGCAGTTCTTC. Protein: CASSKGTSGGAYNEQFF.

The CDR3 here is CATQGLAGAREQYF. In nucleotides, the CDR3 is TGTGCCACCCAGGGACTAGCGGGGGCTCGCGAGCAGTACTTC. V is TRBV27 and J is TRBJ2-7, with 14 bases that match TRBD2. The CDR3 is 14 amino acids. Germline V gene data show CDR1 as MNHEY and CDR2 as SMNVEV (reference sequence). V dropped 10 bases and J dropped 6; count of bases not matched to a gene: 8.

The chain uses TRBV7-9 and TRBJ1-6, with D tentatively TRBD1 (5 bases). The V gene lost 10 bases and the J gene lost 6 bases, with 13 bases spanning the gap. Germline CDR1 SEHNR, CDR2 FQNEAQ (reference sequence). The CDR3 length is 13 residues. CDR3 sequence reads: CATDRTTNSPLHF. The CDR3 nucleotides are TGTGCCACCGACCGGACAACTAATTCACCCCTCCACTTT.

The chain joins TRBV11-2 to TRBJ2-2; 9 positions agree with TRBD2. Trimming at V came to 1 base and at J to 5 bases, leaving 11 bases not matched to a gene. CDR1 is SGHAT and CDR2 is FQNNGV in the germline V gene. The CDR3 has 18 amino acids. CDR3 sequence: CASSLVGGGAYITGELFF. CDR3 DNA: TGTGCCAGCAGCTTAGTGGGCGGGGGGGCCTATATTACCGGGGAGCTGTTTTTT.

The V gene is TRBV9, the J gene TRBJ1-5; D is ambiguous. This CDR3 has 13 residues. From germline, CDR1 is SGDLS and CDR2 YYNGEE. V was shortened by 2 bases and J by 5 bases, with 8 bases between the two germline ends. The CDR3 reads CASSVAEHQPQHF. The CDR3 coding sequence is TGTGCCAGCAGCGTGGCAGAACATCAGCCCCAGCATTTT.

For the CDR3, the DNA is TGTGCCAGCTCCCCTAGGGGGACAGGTAACCCGGGGGCCAACGTCCTGACTTTC. Translated, it gives CASSPRGTGNPGANVLTF. This chain connects TRBV18 to TRBJ2-6; 8 nucleotides match TRBD1. Germline V lookup: CDR1 KGHSH, CDR2 LQKENI. V dropped 6 bases and J dropped 4; count of bases not matched to a gene: 14. There are 18 residues in the CDR3.

The V call is TRBV2, the J call TRBJ2-7; TRBD1 matches 8 bases. The CDR3 spans 16 residues. CDR1 and CDR2 (germline): SNHLY, FYNNEI. V lost 0 bases and J lost 2; bases outside the gene matches: 6. The CDR3 bases are TGTGCCAGCAGTGAAGCGCAAGGACAGGGAGCCTACGAGCAGTACTTC. Translation gives CASSEAQGQGAYEQYF.